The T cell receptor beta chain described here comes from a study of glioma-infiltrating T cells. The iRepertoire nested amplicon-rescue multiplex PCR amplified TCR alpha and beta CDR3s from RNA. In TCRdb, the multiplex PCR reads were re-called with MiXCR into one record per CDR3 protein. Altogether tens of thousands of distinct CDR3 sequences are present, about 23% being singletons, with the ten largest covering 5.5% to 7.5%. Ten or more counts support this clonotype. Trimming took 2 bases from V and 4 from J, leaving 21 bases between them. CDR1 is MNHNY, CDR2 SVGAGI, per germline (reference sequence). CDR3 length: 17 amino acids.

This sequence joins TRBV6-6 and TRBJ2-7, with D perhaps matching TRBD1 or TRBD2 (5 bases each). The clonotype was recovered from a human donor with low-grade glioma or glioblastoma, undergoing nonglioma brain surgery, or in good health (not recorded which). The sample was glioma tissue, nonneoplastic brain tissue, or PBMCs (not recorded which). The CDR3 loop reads CASSYKMSRDGTYEQYF. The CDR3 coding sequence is TGTGCCAGCAGTTACAAAATGAGTCGGGACGGAACATACGAGCAGTACTTC.